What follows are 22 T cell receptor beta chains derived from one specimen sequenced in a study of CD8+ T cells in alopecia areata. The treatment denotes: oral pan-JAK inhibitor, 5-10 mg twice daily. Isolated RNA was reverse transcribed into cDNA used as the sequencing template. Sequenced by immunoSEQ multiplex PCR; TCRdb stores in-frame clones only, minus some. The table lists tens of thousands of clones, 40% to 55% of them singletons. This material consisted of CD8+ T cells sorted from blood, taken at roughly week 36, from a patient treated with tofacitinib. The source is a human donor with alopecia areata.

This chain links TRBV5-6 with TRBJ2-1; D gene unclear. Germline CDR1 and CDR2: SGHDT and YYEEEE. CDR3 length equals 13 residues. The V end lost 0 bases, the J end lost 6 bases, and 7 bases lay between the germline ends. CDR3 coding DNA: TGTGCCAGCAGCTTGGACAGCTCCAATGAGCAGTTCTTC. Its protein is CASSLDSSNEQFF.

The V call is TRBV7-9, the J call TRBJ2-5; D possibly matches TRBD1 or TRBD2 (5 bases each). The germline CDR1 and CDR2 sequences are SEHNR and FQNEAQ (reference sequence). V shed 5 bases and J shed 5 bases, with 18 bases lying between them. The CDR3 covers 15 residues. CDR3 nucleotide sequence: TGTGCCAGCAGCCCACCCGGGACGTATAGGGAGACCCAGTACTTC. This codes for CASSPPGTYRETQYF.

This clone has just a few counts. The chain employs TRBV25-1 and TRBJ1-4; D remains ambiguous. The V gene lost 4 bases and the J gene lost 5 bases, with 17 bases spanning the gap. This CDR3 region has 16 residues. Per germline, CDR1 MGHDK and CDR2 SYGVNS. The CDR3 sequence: CASSGRGWARNEKLFF. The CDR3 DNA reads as TGTGCCAGCAGTGGGCGCGGCTGGGCCCGCAATGAAAAACTGTTTTTT.

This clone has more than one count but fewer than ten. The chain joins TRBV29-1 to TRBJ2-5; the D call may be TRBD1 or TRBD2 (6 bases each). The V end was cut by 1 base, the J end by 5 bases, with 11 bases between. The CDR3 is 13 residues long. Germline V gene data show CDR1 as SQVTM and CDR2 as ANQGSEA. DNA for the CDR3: TGCAGCGTTGAAGGGGGGGCGAGGGAGACCCAGTACTTC. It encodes CSVEGGARETQYF.

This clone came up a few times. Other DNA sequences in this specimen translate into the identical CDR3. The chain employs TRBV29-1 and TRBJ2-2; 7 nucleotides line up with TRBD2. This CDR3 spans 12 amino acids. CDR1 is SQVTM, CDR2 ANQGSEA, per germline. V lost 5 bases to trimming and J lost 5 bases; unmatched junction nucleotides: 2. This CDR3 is CSVLRGTGELFF. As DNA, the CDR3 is TGCAGCGTTTTGCGGGGGACCGGGGAGCTGTTTTTT.

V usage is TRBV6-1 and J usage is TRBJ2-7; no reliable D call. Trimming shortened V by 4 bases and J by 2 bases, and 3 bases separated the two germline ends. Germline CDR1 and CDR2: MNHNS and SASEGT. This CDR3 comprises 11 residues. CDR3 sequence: CASSGTYEQYF. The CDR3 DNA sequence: TGTGCCAGCAGTGGAACCTACGAGCAGTACTTC.

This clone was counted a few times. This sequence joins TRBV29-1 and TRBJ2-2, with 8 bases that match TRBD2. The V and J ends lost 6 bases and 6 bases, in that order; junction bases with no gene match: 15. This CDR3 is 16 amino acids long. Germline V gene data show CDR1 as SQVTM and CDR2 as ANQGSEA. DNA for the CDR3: TGCAGCGTGTATACCACAAGCGGGAGTTGGGCCGGGGAGCTGTTTTTT. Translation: CSVYTTSGSWAGELFF.

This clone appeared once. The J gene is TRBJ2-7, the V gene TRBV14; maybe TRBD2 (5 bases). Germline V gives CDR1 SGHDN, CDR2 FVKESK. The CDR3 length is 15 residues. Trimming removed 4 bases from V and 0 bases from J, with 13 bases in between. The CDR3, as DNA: TGTGCCAGCAGCCGAGGGCCACCCGGCTCCTACGAGCAGTACTTC. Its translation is CASSRGPPGSYEQYF.

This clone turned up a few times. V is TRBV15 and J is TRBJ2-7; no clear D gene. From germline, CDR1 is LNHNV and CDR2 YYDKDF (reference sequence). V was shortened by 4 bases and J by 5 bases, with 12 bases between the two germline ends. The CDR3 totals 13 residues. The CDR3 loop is CATSTSERDEQYF. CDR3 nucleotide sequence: TGTGCCACCAGCACTAGTGAAAGGGACGAGCAGTACTTC.

The CDR3 loop is CASSFPRRDTQYF. The DNA for the CDR3 is TGCGCCAGCAGCTTCCCCCGGCGTGATACGCAGTATTTT. The chain couples TRBV5-1 to TRBJ2-3; D unresolved. The CDR3 extends over 13 amino acids. Trimming cost V 2 bases and J 6 bases, with 10 bases left between them. The germline V gene encodes CDR1 SGHRS and CDR2 YFSETQ.

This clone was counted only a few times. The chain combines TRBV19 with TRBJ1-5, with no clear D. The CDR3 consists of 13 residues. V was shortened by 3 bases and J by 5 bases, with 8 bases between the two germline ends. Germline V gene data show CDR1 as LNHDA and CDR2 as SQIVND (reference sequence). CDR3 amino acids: CASSIRRDQPQHF. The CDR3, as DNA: TGTGCCAGTAGTATCAGAAGGGATCAGCCCCAGCATTTT.

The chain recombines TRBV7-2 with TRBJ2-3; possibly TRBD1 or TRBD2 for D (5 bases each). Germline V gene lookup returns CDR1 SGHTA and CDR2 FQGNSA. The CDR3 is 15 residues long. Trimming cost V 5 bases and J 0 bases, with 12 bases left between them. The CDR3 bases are TGTGCCAGCAGCCTGAGGGGTACTAGCACAGATACGCAGTATTTT. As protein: CASSLRGTSTDTQYF.

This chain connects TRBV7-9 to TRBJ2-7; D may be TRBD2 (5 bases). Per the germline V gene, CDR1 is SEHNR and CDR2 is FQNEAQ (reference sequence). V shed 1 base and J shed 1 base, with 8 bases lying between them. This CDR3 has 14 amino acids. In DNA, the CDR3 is TGTGCCAGCAGCTTAGACGGCGGGTCCTACGAGCAGTACTTC. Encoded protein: CASSLDGGSYEQYF.

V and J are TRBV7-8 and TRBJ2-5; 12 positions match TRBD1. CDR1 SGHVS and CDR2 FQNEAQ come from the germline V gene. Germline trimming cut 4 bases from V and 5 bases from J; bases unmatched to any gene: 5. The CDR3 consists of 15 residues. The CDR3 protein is CASSSGTGGLETQYF. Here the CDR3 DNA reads TGTGCCAGCAGCTCCGGGACAGGGGGCTTGGAGACCCAGTACTTC. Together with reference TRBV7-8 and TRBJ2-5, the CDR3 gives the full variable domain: GAGVSQSPRYKVAKRGQDVALRCDPISGHVSLFWYQQALGQGPEFLTYFQNEAQLDKSGLPSDRFFAERPEGSVSTLKIQRTQQEDSAVYLCASSSGTGGLETQYFGPGTRLLVL.

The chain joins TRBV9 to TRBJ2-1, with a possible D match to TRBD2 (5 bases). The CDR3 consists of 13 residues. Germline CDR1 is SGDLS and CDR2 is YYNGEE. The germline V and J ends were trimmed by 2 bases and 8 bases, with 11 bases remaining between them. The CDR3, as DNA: TGTGCCAGCAGCGTCCCGCCCGGGGATGAGCAGTTCTTC. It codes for CASSVPPGDEQFF.

The DNA for the CDR3 is TGTGCCAGCAGCTTTCCCGGGGGGGCTCGGGGCAAAAACATTCAGTACTTC. This encodes CASSFPGGARGKNIQYF. This chain uses TRBV7-9 with TRBJ2-4, with TRBD2 matching over 8 bases. V gave up 3 bases and J gave up 3 bases; unmatched junction bases: 10. This CDR3 is 17 amino acids long. Germline lookup yields CDR1 SEHNR and CDR2 FQNEAQ (reference sequence).

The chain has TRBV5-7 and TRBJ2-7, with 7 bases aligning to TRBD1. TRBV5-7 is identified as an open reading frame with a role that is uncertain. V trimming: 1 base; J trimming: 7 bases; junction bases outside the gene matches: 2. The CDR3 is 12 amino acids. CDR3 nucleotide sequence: TGTGCCAGCAGCTTGTGGGACAGAGAGCAGTACTTC. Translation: CASSLWDREQYF.

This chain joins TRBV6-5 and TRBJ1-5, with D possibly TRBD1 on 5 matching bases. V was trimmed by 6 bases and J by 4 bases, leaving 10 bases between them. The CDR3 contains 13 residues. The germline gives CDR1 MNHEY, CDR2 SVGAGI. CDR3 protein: CASRSGVNQPQHF. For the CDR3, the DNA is TGTGCCAGCAGATCGGGGGTTAATCAGCCCCAGCATTTT.

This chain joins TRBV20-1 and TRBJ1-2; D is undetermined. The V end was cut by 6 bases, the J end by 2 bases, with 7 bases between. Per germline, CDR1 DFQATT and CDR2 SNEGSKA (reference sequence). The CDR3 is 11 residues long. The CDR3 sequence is CSASGNYGYTF. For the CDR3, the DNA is TGCAGTGCAAGTGGGAACTATGGCTACACCTTC.

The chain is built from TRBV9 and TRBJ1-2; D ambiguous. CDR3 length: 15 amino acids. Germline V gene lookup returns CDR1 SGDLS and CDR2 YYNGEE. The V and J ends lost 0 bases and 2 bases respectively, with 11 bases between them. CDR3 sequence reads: CASSVGIGGNYGYTF. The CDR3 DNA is TGTGCCAGCAGCGTAGGAATCGGAGGAAACTATGGCTACACCTTC.

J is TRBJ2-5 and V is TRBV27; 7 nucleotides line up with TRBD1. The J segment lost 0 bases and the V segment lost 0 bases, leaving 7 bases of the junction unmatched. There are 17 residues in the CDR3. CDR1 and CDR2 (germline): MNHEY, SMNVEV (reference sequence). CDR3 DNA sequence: TGTGCCAGCAGTTTATCCAACAGGGGTTTGTACCAAGAGACCCAGTACTTC. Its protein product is CASSLSNRGLYQETQYF.

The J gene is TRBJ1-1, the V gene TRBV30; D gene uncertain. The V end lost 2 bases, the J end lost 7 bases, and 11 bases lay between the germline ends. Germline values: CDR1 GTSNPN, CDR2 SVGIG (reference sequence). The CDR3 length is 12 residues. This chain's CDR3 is CAWSSIKGEAFF. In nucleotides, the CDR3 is TGTGCCTGGAGTTCTATAAAGGGTGAAGCTTTCTTT.